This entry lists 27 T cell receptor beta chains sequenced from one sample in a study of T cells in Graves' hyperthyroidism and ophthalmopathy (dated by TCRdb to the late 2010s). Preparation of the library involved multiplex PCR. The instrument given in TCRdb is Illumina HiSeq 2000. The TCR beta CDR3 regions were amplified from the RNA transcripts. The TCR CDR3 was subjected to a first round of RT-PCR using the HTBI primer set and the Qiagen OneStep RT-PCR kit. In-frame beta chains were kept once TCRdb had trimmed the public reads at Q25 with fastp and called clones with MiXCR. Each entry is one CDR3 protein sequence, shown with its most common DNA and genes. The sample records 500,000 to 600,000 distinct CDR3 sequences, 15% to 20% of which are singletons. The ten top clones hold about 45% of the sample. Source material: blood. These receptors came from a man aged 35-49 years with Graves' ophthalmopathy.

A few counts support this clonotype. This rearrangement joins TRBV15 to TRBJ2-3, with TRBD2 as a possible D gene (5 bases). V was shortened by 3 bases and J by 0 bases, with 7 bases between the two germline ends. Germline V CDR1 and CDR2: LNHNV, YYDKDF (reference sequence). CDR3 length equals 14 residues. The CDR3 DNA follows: TGTGCCACCAGCAGGCCGGGAAGCACAGATACGCAGTATTTT. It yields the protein CATSRPGSTDTQYF. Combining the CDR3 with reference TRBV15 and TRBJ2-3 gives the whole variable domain DAMVIQNPRYQVTQFGKPVTLSCSQTLNHNVMYWYQQKSSQAPKLLFHYYDKDFNNEADTPDNFQSRRPNTSFCFLDIRSPGLGDTAMYLCATSRPGSTDTQYFGPGTRLTVL.

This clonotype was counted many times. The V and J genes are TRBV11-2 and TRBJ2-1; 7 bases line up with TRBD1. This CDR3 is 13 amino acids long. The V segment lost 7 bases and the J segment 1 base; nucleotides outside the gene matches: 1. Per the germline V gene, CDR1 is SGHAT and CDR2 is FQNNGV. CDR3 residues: CASNRGSYNEQFF. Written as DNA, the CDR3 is TGTGCCAGCAACAGGGGTTCCTACAATGAGCAGTTCTTC.

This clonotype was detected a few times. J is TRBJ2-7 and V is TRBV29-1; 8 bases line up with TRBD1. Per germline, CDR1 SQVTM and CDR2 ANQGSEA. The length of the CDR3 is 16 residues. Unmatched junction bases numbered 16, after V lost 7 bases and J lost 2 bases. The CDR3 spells CSASGDGQGKTYEQYF. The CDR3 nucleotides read TGCAGCGCCTCGGGGGACGGACAGGGAAAGACCTACGAGCAGTACTTC.

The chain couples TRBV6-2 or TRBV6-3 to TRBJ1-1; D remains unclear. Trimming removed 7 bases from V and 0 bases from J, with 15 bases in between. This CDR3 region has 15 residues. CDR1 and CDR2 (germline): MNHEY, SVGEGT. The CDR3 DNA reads TGTGCCAGCATAACCCCGGACCTTATGAACACTGAAGCTTTCTTT. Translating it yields CASITPDLMNTEAFF.

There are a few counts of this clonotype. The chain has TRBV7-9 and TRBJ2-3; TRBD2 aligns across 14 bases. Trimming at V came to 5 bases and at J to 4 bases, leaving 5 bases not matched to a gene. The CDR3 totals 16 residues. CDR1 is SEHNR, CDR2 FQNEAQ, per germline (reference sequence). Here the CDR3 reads CASSEGLAGAADTQYF. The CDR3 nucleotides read TGTGCCAGCAGCGAGGGACTAGCGGGAGCGGCAGATACGCAGTATTTT.

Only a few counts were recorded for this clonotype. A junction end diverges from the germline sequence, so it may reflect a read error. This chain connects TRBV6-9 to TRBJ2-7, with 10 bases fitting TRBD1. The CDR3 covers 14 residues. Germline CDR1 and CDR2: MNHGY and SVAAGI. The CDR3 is CASIPGQGSSEQYF. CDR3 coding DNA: TGTGCCAGCATTCCGGGACAGGGGTCCTCCGAGCAGTACTTC.

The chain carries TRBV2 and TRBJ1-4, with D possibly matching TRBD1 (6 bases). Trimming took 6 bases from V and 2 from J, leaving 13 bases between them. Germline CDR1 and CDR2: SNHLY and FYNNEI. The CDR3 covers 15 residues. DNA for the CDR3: TGTGCCAGCAGGCCTACAGGGCAGACTAATGAAAAACTGTTTTTT. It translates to CASRPTGQTNEKLFF.

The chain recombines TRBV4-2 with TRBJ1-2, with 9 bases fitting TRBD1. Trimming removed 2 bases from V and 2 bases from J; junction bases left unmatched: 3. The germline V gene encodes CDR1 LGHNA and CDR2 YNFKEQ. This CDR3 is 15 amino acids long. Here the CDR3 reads CASSQSTGGNYGYTF. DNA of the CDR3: TGTGCCAGCAGCCAATCGACAGGGGGAAACTATGGCTACACCTTC.

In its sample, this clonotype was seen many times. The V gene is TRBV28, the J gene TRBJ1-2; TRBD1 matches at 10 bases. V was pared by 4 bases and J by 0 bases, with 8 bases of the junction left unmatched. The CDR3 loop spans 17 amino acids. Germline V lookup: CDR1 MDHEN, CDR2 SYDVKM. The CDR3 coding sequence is TGTGCCAGCAGTTCCCCGACAGGGGGCTTCCCTAACTATGGCTACACCTTC. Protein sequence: CASSSPTGGFPNYGYTF.

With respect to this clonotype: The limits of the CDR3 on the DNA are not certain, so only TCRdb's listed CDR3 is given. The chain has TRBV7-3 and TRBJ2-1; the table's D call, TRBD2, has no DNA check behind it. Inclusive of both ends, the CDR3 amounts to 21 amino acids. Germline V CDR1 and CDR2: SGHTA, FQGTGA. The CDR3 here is CASSFYICSANEPGLGNEQFF.

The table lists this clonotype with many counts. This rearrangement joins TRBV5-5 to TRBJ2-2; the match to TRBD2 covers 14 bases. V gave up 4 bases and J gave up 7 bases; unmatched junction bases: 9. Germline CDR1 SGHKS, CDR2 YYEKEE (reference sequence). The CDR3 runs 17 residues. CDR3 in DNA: TGTGCCAGCAGCCTGACTAGCGGGAGGGCCTGGGGCGGGGAGCTGTTTTTT. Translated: CASSLTSGRAWGGELFF.

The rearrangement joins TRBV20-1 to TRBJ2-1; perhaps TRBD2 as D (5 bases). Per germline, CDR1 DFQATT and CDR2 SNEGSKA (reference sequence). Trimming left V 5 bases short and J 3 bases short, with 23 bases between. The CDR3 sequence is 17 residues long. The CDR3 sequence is CSAVRSRFGAVYNEQFF. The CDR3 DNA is TGCAGTGCTGTTCGGTCACGGTTCGGAGCGGTCTACAATGAGCAGTTCTTC.

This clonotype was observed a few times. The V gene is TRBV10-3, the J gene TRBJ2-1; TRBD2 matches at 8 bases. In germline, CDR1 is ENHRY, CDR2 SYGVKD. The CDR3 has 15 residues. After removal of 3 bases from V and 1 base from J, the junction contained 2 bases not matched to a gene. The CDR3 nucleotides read TGTGCCATCAGTGAAGGGACTAGATCCTACAATGAGCAGTTCTTC. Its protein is CAISEGTRSYNEQFF.

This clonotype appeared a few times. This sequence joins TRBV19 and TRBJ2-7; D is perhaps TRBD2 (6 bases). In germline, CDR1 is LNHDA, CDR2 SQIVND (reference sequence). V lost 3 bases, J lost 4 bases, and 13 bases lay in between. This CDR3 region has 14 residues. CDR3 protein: CASSMGGSLYEQYF. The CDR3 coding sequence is TGTGCCAGTAGTATGGGAGGATCCTTGTACGAGCAGTACTTC.

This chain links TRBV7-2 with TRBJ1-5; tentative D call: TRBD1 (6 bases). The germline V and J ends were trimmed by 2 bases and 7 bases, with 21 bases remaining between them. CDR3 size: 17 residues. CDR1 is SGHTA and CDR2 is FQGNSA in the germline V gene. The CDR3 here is CASSLYSRGVLEQPQHF. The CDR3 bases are TGTGCCAGCAGCTTATATTCCAGGGGAGTGTTGGAGCAGCCCCAGCATTTT.

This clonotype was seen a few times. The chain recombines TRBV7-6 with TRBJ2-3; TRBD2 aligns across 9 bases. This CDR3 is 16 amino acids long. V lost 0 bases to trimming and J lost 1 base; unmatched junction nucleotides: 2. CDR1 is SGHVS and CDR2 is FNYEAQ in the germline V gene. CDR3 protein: CASSLALAGRTDTQYF. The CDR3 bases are TGTGCCAGCAGCTTAGCCCTAGCGGGACGCACAGATACGCAGTATTTT. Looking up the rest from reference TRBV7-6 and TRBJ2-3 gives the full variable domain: GAGVSQSPRYKVTKRGQDVALRCDPISGHVSLYWYRQALGQGPEFLTYFNYEAQQDKSGLPNDRFSAERPEGSISTLTIQRTEQRDSAMYRCASSLALAGRTDTQYFGPGTRLTVL.

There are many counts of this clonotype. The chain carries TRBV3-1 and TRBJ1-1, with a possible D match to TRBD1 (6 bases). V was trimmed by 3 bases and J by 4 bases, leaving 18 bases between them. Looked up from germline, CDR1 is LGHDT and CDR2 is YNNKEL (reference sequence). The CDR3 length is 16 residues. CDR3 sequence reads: CASSQRAPRGGTEAFF. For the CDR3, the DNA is TGTGCCAGCAGCCAGCGAGCCCCCAGGGGAGGCACTGAAGCTTTCTTT.

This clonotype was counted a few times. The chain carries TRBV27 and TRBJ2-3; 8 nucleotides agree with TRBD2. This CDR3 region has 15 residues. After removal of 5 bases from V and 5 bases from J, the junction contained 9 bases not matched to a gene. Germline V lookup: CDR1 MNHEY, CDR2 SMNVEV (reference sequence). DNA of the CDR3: TGTGCCAGCAGTCCCCGAGCGGGGGCGAGAGATACGCAGTATTTT. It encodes CASSPRAGARDTQYF.

The CDR3 region has the DNA TGTGCCAGCAGCGCGCAGGGGGTCGGTGGCGGGGAGCTGTTTTTT. Translated, it gives CASSAQGVGGGELFF. The rearrangement joins TRBV9 to TRBJ2-2; the match to TRBD1 covers 7 bases. Germline CDR1 is SGDLS and CDR2 is YYNGEE. V was pared by 3 bases and J by 7 bases, with 9 bases of the junction left unmatched. The CDR3 covers 15 residues. The entire variable domain, with the rest obtained from reference TRBV9 and TRBJ2-2, is as follows: DSGVTQTPKHLITATGQRVTLRCSPRSGDLSVYWYQQSLDQGLQFLIQYYNGEERAKGNILERFSAQQFPDLHSELNLSSLELGDSALYFCASSAQGVGGGELFFGEGSRLTVL.

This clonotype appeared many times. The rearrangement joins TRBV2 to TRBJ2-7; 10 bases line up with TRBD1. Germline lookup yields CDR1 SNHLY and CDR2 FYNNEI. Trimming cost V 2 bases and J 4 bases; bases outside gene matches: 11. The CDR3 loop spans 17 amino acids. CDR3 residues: CASSESSGDRGLYEQYF. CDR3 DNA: TGTGCCAGCAGTGAATCATCCGGGGACAGGGGCCTATACGAGCAGTACTTC.

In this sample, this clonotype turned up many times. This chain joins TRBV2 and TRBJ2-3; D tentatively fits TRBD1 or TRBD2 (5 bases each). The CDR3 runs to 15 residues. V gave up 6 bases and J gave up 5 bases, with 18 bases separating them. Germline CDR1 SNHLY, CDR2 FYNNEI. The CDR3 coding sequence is TGTGCCAGCAGCGAAAGGACTTTTGGGGGAGATACGCAGTATTTT. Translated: CASSERTFGGDTQYF.

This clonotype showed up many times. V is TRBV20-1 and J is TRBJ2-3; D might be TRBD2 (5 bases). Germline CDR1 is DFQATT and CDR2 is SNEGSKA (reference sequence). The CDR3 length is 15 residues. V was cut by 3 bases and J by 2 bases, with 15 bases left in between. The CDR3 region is CSARPQGDYTDTQYF. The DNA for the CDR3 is TGCAGTGCTAGGCCGCAAGGCGACTACACAGATACGCAGTATTTT.

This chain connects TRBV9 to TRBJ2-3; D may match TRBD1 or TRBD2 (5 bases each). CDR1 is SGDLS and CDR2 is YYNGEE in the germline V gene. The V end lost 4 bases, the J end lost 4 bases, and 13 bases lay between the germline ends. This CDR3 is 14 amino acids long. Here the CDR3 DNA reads TGTGCCAGCAGCCCGGGACCGATGGCAGATACGCAGTATTTT. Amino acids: CASSPGPMADTQYF.

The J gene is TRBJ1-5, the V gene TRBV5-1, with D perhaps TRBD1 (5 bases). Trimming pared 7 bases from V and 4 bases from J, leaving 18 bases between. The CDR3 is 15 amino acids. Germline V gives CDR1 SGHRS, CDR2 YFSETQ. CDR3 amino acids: CASSPAGTGNQPQHF. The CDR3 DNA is TGCGCCAGCTCGCCGGCGGGGACGGGGAATCAGCCCCAGCATTTT.

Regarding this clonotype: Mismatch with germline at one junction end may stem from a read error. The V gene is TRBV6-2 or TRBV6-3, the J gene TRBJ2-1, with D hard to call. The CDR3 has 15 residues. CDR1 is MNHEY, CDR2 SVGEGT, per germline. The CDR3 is CASRPRRISYDEQFF. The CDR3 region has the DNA TGTGCCAGCAGACCAAGACGTATCTCCTACGATGAGCAGTTCTTC.

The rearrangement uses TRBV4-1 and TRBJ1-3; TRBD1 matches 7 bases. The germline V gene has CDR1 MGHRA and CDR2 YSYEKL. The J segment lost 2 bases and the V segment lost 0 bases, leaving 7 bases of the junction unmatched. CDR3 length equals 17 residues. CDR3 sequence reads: CASSQDGARGAGNTIYF. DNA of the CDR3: TGCGCCAGCAGCCAAGATGGGGCCAGGGGGGCTGGAAACACCATATATTTT.

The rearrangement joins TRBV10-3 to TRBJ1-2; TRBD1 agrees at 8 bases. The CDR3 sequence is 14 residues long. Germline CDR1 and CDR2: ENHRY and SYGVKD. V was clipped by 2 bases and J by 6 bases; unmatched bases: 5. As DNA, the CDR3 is TGTGCCATCAGTGAGCCGGGACAGGATGATGGCTACACCTTC. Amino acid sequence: CAISEPGQDDGYTF.